This TCR beta chain was documented in a study of blood T cell repertoires in COVID-19. Study-level information: Sample material is recorded as cDNA or gDNA derived from T cells, B-cell-depleted T cells, or PBMCs.

Original analysis: It was from reference gene primer amplification that nucleated cell counts were estimated. Clones were sequenced by immunoSEQ multiplex PCR, and TCRdb holds only the in-frame ones, with some missing. V and J calls and clone size follow that table, whereas D and trimming were derived from the DNA. This table has 400,000 to 450,000 clones, around 89% appearing once. V was trimmed by 6 bases and J by 3 bases, leaving 11 bases between them. The CDR3 sequence is 14 residues long. CDR1 MDHEN and CDR2 SYDVKM come from the germline V gene. This sequence was found in a woman aged 40 to 49 with COVID-19, enrolled during active disease. Sequences were obtained from peripheral blood. This sequence joins TRBV28 and TRBJ2-2, with D uncertain. In DNA form, the CDR3 reads TGTGCCAGCAGCACGACTGGTTACACCGGGGAGCTGTTTTTT. Translating gives CASSTTGYTGELFF. Using reference TRBV28 and TRBJ2-2 for the parts outside the CDR3, the full variable domain is DVKVTQSSRYLVKRTGEKVFLECVQDMDHENMFWYRQDPGLGLRLIYFSYDVKMKEKGDIPEGYSVSREKKERFSLILESASTNQTSMYLCASSTTGYTGELFFGEGSRLTVL.